This T cell receptor beta chain is from a study of blood T cell repertoires in COVID-19. Assay: immunoSEQ multiplex PCR; the TCRdb copy retains only in-frame clones and omits some. This table has 90,000 to 120,000 clones, more than 70% appearing once. The receptor was derived from a human donor in a cohort sampled during active COVID-19. The sample comprised peripheral blood.

DNA of the CDR3: TGTGCCAGCAGTTCCTACAGCTACAACTACGAGCAGTACTTC. The encoded protein is CASSSYSYNYEQYF. The chain has TRBV28 and TRBJ2-7; D uncertain. Germline V gene sequence: CDR1 MDHEN, CDR2 SYDVKM. The V end lost 4 bases, the J end lost 3 bases, and 13 bases lay between the germline ends. The CDR3 loop spans 14 amino acids. Based on the CDR3 plus reference TRBV28 and TRBJ2-7, the full variable domain is DVKVTQSSRYLVKRTGEKVFLECVQDMDHENMFWYRQDPGLGLRLIYFSYDVKMKEKGDIPEGYSVSREKKERFSLILESASTNQTSMYLCASSSYSYNYEQYFGPGTRLTVT.